These 8 T cell receptor beta chains originate from one sample sequenced in a study of cytomegalovirus exposure and HLA in healthy donors (dated by TCRdb to about 2017). The library was prepared using the immunoSEQ multiplex PCR assay. For the multiplex PCR, a mixture combining 60 forward primers for TCR Vbeta segments and 13 reverse primers for TCR Jbeta segments was used. Held by TCRdb, this immuneACCESS table contains in-frame sequences only and omits some clones. Under half of the omission traces to an unresolved V gene where checked; the cause of the rest is unknown. Within this sample are around 130,000 clones, with approximately 70% of them counted one time only. About 3% of the sample comes from the top ten. Sequencing input: PBMCs. All receptors come from a woman aged 55-70 years in good health and CMV-seropositive.

This clone was recorded a few times. Written as DNA, the CDR3 is TGTGCCAGCAGTTTTGGGACTAGTAGCAATCAGCCCCAGCATTTT. This sequence encodes CASSFGTSSNQPQHF. This chain connects TRBV27 to TRBJ1-5, with D possibly TRBD1 on 5 matching bases. The CDR3 runs to 15 residues. Looked up from germline, CDR1 is MNHEY and CDR2 is SMNVEV (reference sequence). The germline V and J ends were trimmed by 3 bases and 0 bases, with 9 bases remaining between them.

The rearrangement uses TRBV29-1 and TRBJ2-2, with TRBD1 as a possible D gene (5 bases). Germline CDR1 reads SQVTM; CDR2 reads ANQGSEA. Trimming stripped 7 bases from V and 1 base from J, with 16 bases between. This CDR3 contains 15 residues. This CDR3 reads CSASTATGNTGELFF. The CDR3 region has the DNA TGCAGCGCAAGTACAGCCACAGGGAACACCGGGGAGCTGTTTTTT.

CDR3 DNA: TGTGCCAGCTCCCTATATAATTCACCCCTCCACTTT. Translated: CASSLYNSPLHF. The rearrangement links TRBV18 to TRBJ1-6; D unclear. V dropped 6 bases and J dropped 4 bases, with 4 bases sitting between them. The CDR3 covers 12 residues. CDR1 and CDR2 from the germline V gene are KGHSH and LQKENI.

The genes are TRBV10-1 and TRBJ2-3; 12 bases match TRBD2. The CDR3 covers 17 residues. With 0 bases clipped from V and 1 base from J, the junction kept 2 bases outside the gene matches. Germline loops: CDR1 WNHNN, CDR2 SYGVQD (reference sequence). The CDR3 bases are TGCGCCAGCAGTGAGTCGAGACTAGCGGGGGGCACAGATACGCAGTATTTT. This translates into CASSESRLAGGTDTQYF.

V is TRBV7-2 and J is TRBJ2-5, with 14 bases aligning to TRBD2. CDR1 SGHTA and CDR2 FQGNSA come from the germline V gene. There are 16 residues in the CDR3. With 4 bases clipped from V and 5 bases from J, the junction kept 6 bases outside the gene matches. The CDR3 here is CASSSATSGGAETQYF. For the CDR3, the DNA is TGTGCCAGCAGCTCCGCGACTAGCGGGGGGGCGGAGACCCAGTACTTC.

On this clone: An end of the junction does not agree with germline; a read error may underlie this. The V gene is TRBV7-9, the J gene TRBJ1-2; D may be TRBD1 (5 bases). Germline CDR1 reads SEHNR; CDR2 reads FQNEAQ (reference sequence). The CDR3 totals 19 residues. The CDR3 nucleotides read TGTTCCAGCAGCTTAGGGGTCCAGGCGAACATGCGCCGGGGTGGTGGCTACACCTTC. Its protein is CSSSLGVQANMRRGGGYTF. Using reference TRBV7-9 and TRBJ1-2 for the parts outside the CDR3, the full variable domain is DTGVSQNPRHKITKRGQNVTFRCDPISEHNRLYWYRQTLGQGPEFLTYFQNEAQLEKSRLLSDRFSAERPKGSFSTLEIQRTEQGDSAMYLCSSSLGVQANMRRGGGYTFGSGTRLTVV.

The rearrangement joins TRBV5-1 to TRBJ1-2; D is undetermined. The germline gives CDR1 SGHRS, CDR2 YFSETQ. The CDR3 is 13 amino acids. V dropped 1 base and J dropped 4 bases, with 8 bases sitting between them. The chain's CDR3 is CASSLTDFYGYTF. DNA for the CDR3: TGCGCCAGCAGCTTGACGGACTTCTATGGCTACACCTTC.

This chain connects TRBV19 to TRBJ2-7; 7 bases match TRBD1. Germline V gives CDR1 LNHDA, CDR2 SQIVND (reference sequence). The J segment lost 4 bases and the V segment lost 3 bases, leaving 3 bases of the junction unmatched. CDR3 length: 13 amino acids. DNA of the CDR3: TGTGCCAGTAGTATGTCAGGGGGATACGAGCAGTACTTC. Encoded protein: CASSMSGGYEQYF. The entire variable domain, with the rest obtained from reference TRBV19 and TRBJ2-7, is as follows: DGGITQSPKYLFRKEGQNVTLSCEQNLNHDAMYWYRQDPGQGLRLIYYSQIVNDFQKGDIAEGYSVSREKKESFPLTVTSAQKNPTAFYLCASSMSGGYEQYFGPGTRLTVT.